The present entry profiles one T cell receptor beta chain with its context. Its cognate antigen is unknown. V lost 1 base, J lost 6 bases, and 11 bases stayed unmatched. From germline, CDR1 is LGHNA and CDR2 YSLEER. This CDR3 spans 17 amino acids. PCR primers comprised 60 Vbeta and 13 Jbeta primers. Some clones are missing from TCRdb's copy, which holds only in-frame ones; the method was immunoSEQ multiplex PCR. This table holds 150,000 or so clones, under 80% found once. This entry comes from a study of cytomegalovirus exposure and HLA in healthy donors. Study-level points and caveats: Most CMV-associated TCR beta chains were later found to appear HLA-restricted. Among TCR beta chains, those listed as cytomegalovirus-associated numbered about 160.

This cohort consisted of healthy bone marrow donors. This chain joins TRBV4-3 and TRBJ2-3, with 9 bases lining up with TRBD2. The sequence was obtained from a man under 40 in good health and CMV-seronegative. The sample comprised PBMCs. The DNA for the CDR3 is TGCGCCAGCAGCCAAGTTCTCGGCGGGGGGGTCGTGGATACGCAGTATTTT. Amino acids: CASSQVLGGGVVDTQYF.